This TCR beta chain appears in the sequencing data of a study of identical twins. No donor was unhealthy or non-Caucasian. Per germline, CDR1 ENHRY and CDR2 SYGVKD. Trimming removed 7 bases from V and 3 bases from J, with 15 bases in between. The CDR3 is made up of 15 amino acids. One entry per CDR3 protein results from TCRdb running MiXCR on the 5' RACE reads. The sample yields 200,000 to 250,000 distinct CDR3 sequences, 7.5% seen once. Study results and caveats: The study found excess low generation probability among twin-shared out-of-frame alpha sequences. While abundant cord blood beta clonotypes carried fewer insertions, memory repertoires showed no such pattern. Cross-sectional statistics underpinned the conclusions; the same donors were not followed.

At least ten counts were recorded for this clonotype. Its target is not known. This sample also appeared in a second study, on yellow fever vaccine responses in identical twins.

Sequencing was done on a sample of memory (CD45RO+) T cells sorted from blood. The genes are TRBV10-3 and TRBJ2-2; D unclear. The sequence came from a woman under 30 in good health. In nucleotides, the CDR3 is TGTGCCATCAAAGTCGGCAGCTCAGACACCGGGGAGCTGTTTTTT. It yields the protein CAIKVGSSDTGELFF.